This TCR beta chain was recorded in a study of T cells in Graves' hyperthyroidism and ophthalmopathy. Study-wide results and caveats: Among thyroid clonotypes expanded above 0.001, most also appeared in blood.

This clonotype was picked up many times. The antigen is not known. J was trimmed by 3 bases and V by 4 bases; bases with no gene match: 5. CDR3 length: 14 residues. Germline V gives CDR1 SGHRS, CDR2 YFSETQ. Pregnant or lactating patients were excluded, as were those with uncontrolled infection or other autoimmune disease. The sample, blood from the first hyperthyroidism diagnosis, precedes any ophthalmopathy symptoms. Amplification yielded TCR beta CDR3 regions, with RNA transcripts as the source. With the HTBI primer set, the TCR CDR3 went through a first round of RT-PCR. Each CDR3 protein is one row after TCRdb ran MiXCR on the multiplex PCR reads. The table includes under 300,000 distinct CDR3 sequences, around a quarter detected once.

The chain uses TRBV5-1 and TRBJ2-7; 9 nucleotides align to TRBD1. This TCR was sampled from a man aged 35 to 55 with Graves' hyperthyroidism that later progressed to Graves' ophthalmopathy. The source material was blood. In DNA form, the CDR3 reads TGCGCCAGCAGCAAGGACAGGGGCCACTACGAGCAGTACTTC. Residues: CASSKDRGHYEQYF.